This T cell receptor beta chain was found in a study of T cells in localized non-small cell lung cancer. Study conclusions and caveats: The highest T cell clonality was in uninvolved adjacent lung, above tumor.

Profiled with immunoSEQ multiplex PCR; TCRdb holds only in-frame clones, not every one. The data show 1,500 to 2,500 clones, around 25% seen once. This clone appeared a few times. The antigen is unknown. The specimen was normal lung tissue next to the tumor, collected before any cancer treatment. This TCR was sampled from a female donor at least 60 years old with stage III squamous cell lung carcinoma.

CDR3 region: CASSPAGDGGAYF. The CDR3 region has the DNA TGTGCCAGCTCACCCGCAGGGGATGGCGGTGCGTACTTC. The chain has TRBV18 and TRBJ2-5, with D tentatively TRBD1 (6 bases). The CDR3 has 13 amino acids. V gave up 3 bases and J gave up 13 bases, with 18 bases separating them. The germline CDR1 and CDR2 sequences are KGHSH and LQKENI. Filled out from reference TRBV18 and TRBJ2-5, the complete variable domain reads NAGVMQNPRHLVRRRGQEARLRCSPMKGHSHVYWYRQLPEEGLKFMVYLQKENIIDESGMPKERFSAEFPKEGPSILRIQQVVRGDSAAYFCASSPAGDGGAYFGPGTRLLVL.